This T cell receptor (beta chain) derives from a study of cytomegalovirus exposure and HLA in healthy donors. Across the whole study: Among the roughly 400 donors who were genotyped, roughly 86% fell in the genetic ancestry cluster that is associated with self-reported Caucasian donors. Whole-study findings and limits: Common viral pathogens seemed, in a later analysis, to connect with several of the most significant clusters. Apart from CMV serostatus, no immune exposure information was available. Clonal expansion, a later analysis showed, was greater in HLA-associated TCR beta chains than in equally common others.

From germline, CDR1 is SGHAT and CDR2 FQNNGV. This CDR3 contains 16 residues. The V gene end was trimmed by 3 bases and the J gene end by 3 bases; junction bases not matched to a gene: 10. In the case of this clone: Its specificity is not known.

Researchers ran the PCR with 60 Vbeta and 13 Jbeta primers. Assay: immunoSEQ multiplex PCR; the TCRdb copy retains only in-frame clones and omits some. Altogether 100,000 to 120,000 clones are present, around 80% being singletons, with the ten largest covering about 5.7%. V is TRBV11-2 and J is TRBJ1-1; 7 bases map to TRBD1. The TCR comes from a male donor in good health and CMV-seronegative. Sequenced material: PBMCs. In DNA, the CDR3 is TGTGCCAGCAGCTTTCGCGGAGGGGGCGCGCACACTGAAGCTTTCTTT. Its protein product is CASSFRGGGAHTEAFF.